The present TCR beta chain was sequenced within a study of T cells in Graves' hyperthyroidism and ophthalmopathy. Disease duration was under 3 months in the ophthalmopathy patients, who also had a Clinical Activity Score of at least 3 and a NOSPECS grade of at least 4. RNA transcripts served as the template for amplifying TCR beta CDR3 regions. The HTBI primer set served for first-round RT-PCR of the TCR CDR3. One entry per CDR3 protein, called by TCRdb with MiXCR from the multiplex PCR reads. The sample records over 250,000 distinct CDR3 sequences, roughly 20% being singletons. A few counts support this clonotype. The CDR3 is 14 amino acids. V was shortened by 3 bases and J by 3 bases, with 13 bases between the two germline ends. The V gene's germline CDR1 is SGDLS and CDR2 YYNGEE.

This rearrangement joins TRBV9 to TRBJ2-7; a weak D match, TRBD1 (5 bases). Sequencing input: blood. The origin of this receptor is a man aged 25 to 40 with Graves' ophthalmopathy. CDR3: CASSGSRQGYEQYF. The CDR3 DNA reads as TGTGCCAGCAGCGGTTCCAGGCAGGGCTACGAGCAGTACTTC.